The 22 T cell receptor beta chains below were found in one sample sequenced in a study of T cells after posttransplantation cyclophosphamide. The naive gate required viable CD3+CD4+ or CD3+CD8+ cells with CCR7+CD45RA+CD45RO-CD95-CD27+CD28+ phenotype. Generated by immunoSEQ multiplex PCR, the TCRdb table keeps only in-frame clones and is missing some. Of about 20,000 clones in the sample, 95% to 98% were seen once. Sequenced input: naive CD4+ T cells sorted from PBMCs. These TCRs come from a man in his forties or fifties in good health, CMV-negative, and a related stem cell transplant donor.

The genes are TRBV18 and TRBJ1-5; 11 bases are a match to TRBD1. The V segment lost 3 bases and the J segment 1 base; nucleotides outside the gene matches: 2. CDR1 KGHSH and CDR2 LQKENI come from the germline V gene. The length of the CDR3 is 16 residues. The CDR3 nucleotides read TGTGCCAGCTCACCGGGACAGGGGGAGAGCAATCAGCCCCAGCATTTT. Translated: CASSPGQGESNQPQHF.

The chain couples TRBV30 to TRBJ1-6; D remains unclear. V lost 0 bases and J lost 8, with 14 bases in between. CDR1 GTSNPN and CDR2 SVGIG come from the germline V gene (reference sequence). CDR3 length equals 15 residues. In DNA form, the CDR3 reads TGTGCCTGGAGTGTACGCCGCAGGTTCGATTCACCCCTCCACTTT. Protein sequence: CAWSVRRRFDSPLHF.

The chain has TRBV5-6 and TRBJ2-5, with a tentative D call TRBD1 (5 bases). CDR1 is SGHDT and CDR2 is YYEEEE in the germline V gene. The CDR3 is 15 amino acids. The V and J ends lost 7 bases and 5 bases respectively, with 21 bases between them. This CDR3 reads CASGTPDRAGETQYF. The CDR3 bases are TGTGCCAGCGGTACCCCGGACCGGGCAGGGGAGACCCAGTACTTC.

A single count supports this clone. The gene calls are TRBV19 and TRBJ1-4; 8 bases match TRBD1. Germline values: CDR1 LNHDA, CDR2 SQIVND (reference sequence). J was trimmed by 13 bases and V by 0 bases; bases with no gene match: 7. The CDR3 is 14 residues long. The CDR3 DNA reads TGTGCCAGTAGTATAGATGACAGGGGAGGCAGACTGTTTTTT. Amino acid sequence: CASSIDDRGGRLFF.

The V gene is TRBV9, the J gene TRBJ2-3; possible D gene TRBD1, 6 bases. The V gene's germline CDR1 is SGDLS and CDR2 YYNGEE. Trimming pared 3 bases from V and 0 bases from J, leaving 11 bases between. The CDR3 spans 15 residues. CDR3 residues: CASSALGHSTDTQYF. Written as DNA, the CDR3 is TGTGCCAGCAGCGCCCTGGGACATAGCACAGATACGCAGTATTTT.

The chain links TRBV11-3 to TRBJ2-2; possibly TRBD2 for D (5 bases). From germline, CDR1 is SGHNT and CDR2 YENEEA. The V end lost 1 base, the J end lost 7 bases, and 7 bases lay between the germline ends. The CDR3 is 13 amino acids. The CDR3 region is CASSLVAGGELFF. CDR3 nucleotide sequence: TGTGCCAGCAGCTTAGTCGCGGGCGGGGAGCTGTTTTTT. Full variable domain (outside the CDR3, taken from reference TRBV11-3 and TRBJ2-2): EAGVVQSPRYKIIEKKQPVAFWCNPISGHNTLYWYLQNLGQGPELLIRYENEEAVDDSQLPKDRFSAERLKGVDSTLKIQPAELGDSAVYLCASSLVAGGELFFGEGSRLTVL.

The chain carries TRBV7-2 and TRBJ1-5, with D possibly TRBD1 on 5 matching bases. Germline V gene sequence: CDR1 SGHTA, CDR2 FQGNSA. The length of the CDR3 is 14 residues. Trimming took 3 bases from V and 4 from J, leaving 10 bases between them. The CDR3 sequence: CASSLGEGNQPQHF. Here the CDR3 DNA reads TGTGCCAGCAGCTTGGGGGAGGGGAATCAGCCCCAGCATTTT.

V and J are TRBV27 and TRBJ2-3, with TRBD2 identical over 8 bases. The CDR3 has 16 residues. V lost 2 bases to trimming and J lost 6 bases; unmatched junction nucleotides: 10. Germline CDR1 is MNHEY and CDR2 is SMNVEV (reference sequence). CDR3 sequence: CASSLIAGLGRDTQYF. CDR3 bases: TGTGCCAGCAGTTTAATAGCGGGGCTCGGGAGGGATACGCAGTATTTT.

The count of this clone is one. Germline and junction disagree at one end, which may indicate a read error. The gene calls are TRBV5-1 and TRBJ2-5, with 8 bases fitting TRBD1. This CDR3 comprises 17 residues. Looked up from germline, CDR1 is SGHRS and CDR2 is YFSETQ. CDR3 amino acids: CAISSRGQAAPGETQYF. DNA of the CDR3: TGCGCCATCAGCTCGCGGGGACAGGCCGCCCCGGGGGAGACCCAGTACTTC.

This chain uses TRBV19 with TRBJ1-4; no reliable D call. CDR1 LNHDA and CDR2 SQIVND come from the germline V gene (reference sequence). There are 15 residues in the CDR3. The V end was cut by 5 bases, the J end by 8 bases, with 18 bases between. The DNA for the CDR3 is TGTGCCAGTAGTCCCCTACAGCGGTCGGAGGAAAAACTGTTTTTT. Translation: CASSPLQRSEEKLFF.

This rearrangement joins TRBV13 to TRBJ1-1; D is unresolved. V was trimmed by 0 bases and J by 7 bases, leaving 9 bases between them. The CDR3 consists of 13 residues. Germline V lookup: CDR1 PRHDT, CDR2 FYEKMQ (reference sequence). CDR3 coding DNA: TGTGCCAGCAGCTTAGGGCGGAGGCTTGAAGCTTTCTTT. Translated: CASSLGRRLEAFF.

The rearrangement joins TRBV28 to TRBJ2-7, with 7 bases identical to TRBD2. This CDR3 comprises 15 residues. V lost 2 bases, J lost 4 bases, and 8 bases stayed unmatched. Germline CDR1 is MDHEN and CDR2 is SYDVKM. This CDR3 is CASSLTGGSSYEQYF. In DNA form, the CDR3 reads TGTGCCAGCAGTTTAACTGGCGGGAGCTCTTACGAGCAGTACTTC.

This clone is a singleton in its sample. V usage is TRBV6-1 and J usage is TRBJ2-7; D is unclear. The length of the CDR3 is 15 residues. V was clipped by 4 bases and J by 1 base, with 14 bases between them. Germline V gene lookup returns CDR1 MNHNS and CDR2 SASEGT. The CDR3 DNA reads as TGTGCCAGCAGTGGTGGTTGGGCTTCTTCCTACGAGCAGTACTTC. It translates to CASSGGWASSYEQYF.

This chain's CDR3 is CASSSQGASYGYTF. In DNA, the CDR3 is TGTGCCAGCAGCTCACAGGGGGCGTCGTATGGCTACACCTTC. The gene calls are TRBV7-9 and TRBJ1-2, with 9 bases aligning to TRBD1. From germline, CDR1 is SEHNR and CDR2 FQNEAQ (reference sequence). This CDR3 is built from 14 residues. The trim removed 4 bases at V and 5 bases at J, leaving 5 bases unmatched.

V and J are TRBV19 and TRBJ1-1, with D possibly being TRBD1 (5 bases). Per the germline V gene, CDR1 is LNHDA and CDR2 is SQIVND (reference sequence). The CDR3 is 12 residues long. V was cut by 6 bases and J by 3 bases, with 8 bases left in between. The CDR3 protein is CASRDRDTEAFF. CDR3 bases: TGTGCCAGTAGAGACAGAGACACTGAAGCTTTCTTT.

This rearrangement joins TRBV30 to TRBJ1-1, with a weak D call TRBD1 (6 bases). V was clipped by 2 bases and J by 4 bases, with 11 bases between them. This CDR3 has 13 residues. Per germline, CDR1 GTSNPN and CDR2 SVGIG (reference sequence). The CDR3 spells CAWSNRAGTEAFF. CDR3 DNA: TGTGCCTGGAGTAACAGGGCGGGCACTGAAGCTTTCTTT.

This chain links TRBV5-1 with TRBJ2-3; TRBD2 aligns across 10 bases. From germline, CDR1 is SGHRS and CDR2 YFSETQ. V lost 0 bases, J lost 5 bases, and 3 bases stayed unmatched. This CDR3 has 15 residues. CDR3 DNA sequence: TGCGCCAGCAGCTTGGCCCTAGCGGGAGAAGATACGCAGTATTTT. This sequence encodes CASSLALAGEDTQYF.

This rearrangement joins TRBV5-8 to TRBJ2-5, with TRBD1 identical over 8 bases. CDR3 size: 17 residues. The junction had 15 bases not matched to a gene; V was cut back by 3 bases and J by 5 bases. CDR1 SGHTS and CDR2 YDEGEE come from the germline V gene. CDR3 region: CASSSNQGANTWETQYF. CDR3 coding DNA: TGTGCCAGCAGCTCCAACCAGGGGGCAAACACGTGGGAGACCCAGTACTTC.

V gene TRBV10-3 combines with J gene TRBJ2-6, with no clear D. The germline V gene encodes CDR1 ENHRY and CDR2 SYGVKD. This CDR3 spans 17 amino acids. The V gene lost 2 bases and the J gene lost 0 bases, with 11 bases spanning the gap. Here the CDR3 reads CAISERGPYSGANVLTF. The CDR3 DNA reads TGTGCCATCAGTGAGCGAGGTCCCTACTCTGGGGCCAACGTCCTGACTTTC.

This clone was seen only once. J is TRBJ2-7 and V is TRBV29-1; 8 bases map to TRBD1. Germline V gene sequence: CDR1 SQVTM, CDR2 ANQGSEA. V gave up 4 bases and J gave up 4 bases; unmatched junction bases: 6. The CDR3 is 13 amino acids. As DNA, the CDR3 is TGCAGCGTTGCTAAGACAGGGGAATACGAGCAGTACTTC. This encodes CSVAKTGEYEQYF.

This chain links TRBV18 with TRBJ2-5, with 12 nucleotides matching TRBD1. The V gene's germline CDR1 is KGHSH and CDR2 LQKENI. With V trimmed by 5 bases and J by 6 bases, 4 bases remained unmatched. This CDR3 has 14 amino acids. Written as DNA, the CDR3 is TGTGCCAGCTCAATGGGACAGGGGGCTAAGACCCAGTACTTC. Protein: CASSMGQGAKTQYF.

This chain joins TRBV6-6 and TRBJ1-6; TRBD1 agrees at 8 bases. Trimming at V came to 0 bases and at J to 7 bases, leaving 5 bases not matched to a gene. The CDR3 totals 16 residues. The germline V gene has CDR1 MNHNY and CDR2 SVGAGI (reference sequence). CDR3 bases: TGTGCCAGCAGTTACTCGGAACCAGGGGGCAATTCACCCCTCCACTTT. Its translation is CASSYSEPGGNSPLHF.